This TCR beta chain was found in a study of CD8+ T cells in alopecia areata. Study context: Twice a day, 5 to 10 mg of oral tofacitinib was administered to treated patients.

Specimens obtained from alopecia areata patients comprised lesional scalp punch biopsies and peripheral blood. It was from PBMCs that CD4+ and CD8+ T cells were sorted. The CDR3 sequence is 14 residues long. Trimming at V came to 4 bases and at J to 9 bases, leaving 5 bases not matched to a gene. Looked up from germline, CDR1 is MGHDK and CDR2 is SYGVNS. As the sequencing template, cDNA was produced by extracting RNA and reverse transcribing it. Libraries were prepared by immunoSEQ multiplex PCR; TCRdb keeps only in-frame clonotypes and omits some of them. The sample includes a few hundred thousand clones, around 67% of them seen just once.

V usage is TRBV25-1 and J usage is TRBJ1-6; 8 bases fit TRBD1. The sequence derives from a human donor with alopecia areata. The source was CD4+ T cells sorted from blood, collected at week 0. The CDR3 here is CASSVGQGASPLHF. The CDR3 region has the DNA TGTGCCAGCAGTGTGGGGCAGGGGGCTTCACCCCTCCACTTT.